This TCR beta chain appears in the sequencing data of a study of identical twins. General study findings and limits: Twins shared beta out-of-frame sequences in excess, but this excess was weaker. Fewer insertions characterized abundant cord blood beta clonotypes, whereas memory repertoires showed none. Conclusions were based on cross-sectional statistical analysis, without following the same donors. Modelling approaches yielded underestimates of out-of-frame TCR alpha sharing between monozygotic twins.

The CDR3 covers 14 residues. Trimming left V 11 bases short and J 0 bases short, with 11 bases between. Germline loops: CDR1 KGHSH, CDR2 LQKENI. TCRdb re-called the 5' RACE reads with MiXCR, one entry per CDR3 protein. There are approximately 350,000 distinct CDR3 sequences in the sample; roughly an eighth occur only once, and around 6.9% lies in the top ten. In its sample, this clonotype was seen a few times. Its antigen is still unknown. The sample also formed part of further work on yellow fever vaccine responses in identical twins.

Sequencing used CD8+ T cells sorted from blood. The receptor was isolated from a woman aged 18 to 35 in good health. J is TRBJ2-6 and V is TRBV18; D perhaps matches TRBD2 (6 bases). In DNA, the CDR3 is TGTGCCGCGGCGGGGAGCTCTGGGGCCAACGTCCTGACTTTC. It translates to CAAAGSSGANVLTF.